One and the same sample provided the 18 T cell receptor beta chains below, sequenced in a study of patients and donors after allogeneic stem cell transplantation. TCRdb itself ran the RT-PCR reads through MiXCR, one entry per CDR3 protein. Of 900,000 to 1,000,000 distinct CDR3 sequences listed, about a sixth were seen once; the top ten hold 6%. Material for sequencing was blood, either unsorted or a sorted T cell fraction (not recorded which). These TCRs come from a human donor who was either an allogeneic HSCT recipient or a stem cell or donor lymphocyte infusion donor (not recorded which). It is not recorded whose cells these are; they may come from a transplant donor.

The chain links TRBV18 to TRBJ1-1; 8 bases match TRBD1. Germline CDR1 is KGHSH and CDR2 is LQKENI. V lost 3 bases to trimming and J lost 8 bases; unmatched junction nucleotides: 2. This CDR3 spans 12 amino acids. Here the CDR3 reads CASSPWDREAFF. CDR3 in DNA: TGTGCCAGCTCACCCTGGGACAGGGAAGCTTTCTTT.

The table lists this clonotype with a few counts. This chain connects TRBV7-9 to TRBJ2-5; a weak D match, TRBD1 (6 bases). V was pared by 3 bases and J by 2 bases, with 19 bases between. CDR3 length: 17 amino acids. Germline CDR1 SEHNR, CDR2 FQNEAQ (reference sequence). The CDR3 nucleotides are TGTGCCAGCAGCTTCGGAGACAGGACAAATATGCAAGAGACCCAGTACTTC. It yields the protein CASSFGDRTNMQETQYF.

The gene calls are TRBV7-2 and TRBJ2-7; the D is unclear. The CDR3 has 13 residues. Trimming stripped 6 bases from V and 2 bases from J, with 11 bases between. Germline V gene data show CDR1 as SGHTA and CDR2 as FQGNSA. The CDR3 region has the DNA TGTGCCAGCAGTCGAAACCCCGCCTACGAGCAGTACTTC. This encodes CASSRNPAYEQYF. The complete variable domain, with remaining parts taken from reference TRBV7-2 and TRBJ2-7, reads GAGVSQSPSNKVTEKGKDVELRCDPISGHTALYWYRQSLGQGLEFLIYFQGNSAPDKSGLPSDRFSAERTGGSVSTLTIQRTQQEDSAVYLCASSRNPAYEQYFGPGTRLTVT.

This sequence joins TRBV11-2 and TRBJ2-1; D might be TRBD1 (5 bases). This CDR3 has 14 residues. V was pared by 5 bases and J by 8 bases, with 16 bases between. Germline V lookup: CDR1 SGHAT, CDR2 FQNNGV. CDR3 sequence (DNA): TGTGCCAGCAGCCCGGGCCAGGGCTTGTATGAGCAGTTCTTC. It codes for CASSPGQGLYEQFF.

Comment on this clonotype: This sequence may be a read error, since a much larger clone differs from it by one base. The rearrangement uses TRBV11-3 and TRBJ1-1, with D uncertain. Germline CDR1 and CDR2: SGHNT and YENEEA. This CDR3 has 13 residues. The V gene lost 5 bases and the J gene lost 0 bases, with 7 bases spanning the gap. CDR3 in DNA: TGTGCCAGCAGCGACGCGGTGAACACTGAAGCTTTCTTT. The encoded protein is CASSDAVNTEAFF.

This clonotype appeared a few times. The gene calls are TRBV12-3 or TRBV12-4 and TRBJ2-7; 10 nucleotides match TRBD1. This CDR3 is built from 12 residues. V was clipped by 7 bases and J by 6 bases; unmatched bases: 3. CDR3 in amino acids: CASIGDRGEQYF. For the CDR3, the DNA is TGTGCCAGCATAGGGGACAGGGGCGAGCAGTACTTC.

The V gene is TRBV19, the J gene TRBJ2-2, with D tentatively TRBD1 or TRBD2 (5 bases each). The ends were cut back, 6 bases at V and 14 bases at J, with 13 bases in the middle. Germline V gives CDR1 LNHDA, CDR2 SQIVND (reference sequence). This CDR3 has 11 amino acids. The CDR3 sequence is CASSTGPNLFF. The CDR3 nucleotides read TGTGCCAGTAGCACGGGGCCAAACCTGTTTTTT.

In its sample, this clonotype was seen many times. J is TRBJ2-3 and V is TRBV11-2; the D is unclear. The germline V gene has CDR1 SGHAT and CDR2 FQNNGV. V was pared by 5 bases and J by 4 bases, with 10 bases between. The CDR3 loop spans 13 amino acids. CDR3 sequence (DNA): TGTGCCAGCAGCCGGTGGGATGCAGATACGCAGTATTTT. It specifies CASSRWDADTQYF.

DNA for the CDR3: TGCAGTGCTAGAGCACAGGGCCCCAACTCTGGAAACACCATATATTTT. Residues: CSARAQGPNSGNTIYF. The chain couples TRBV20-1 to TRBJ1-3; perhaps TRBD1 as D (6 bases). This CDR3 spans 16 amino acids. V shed 1 base and J shed 0 bases, with 13 bases lying between them. CDR1 is DFQATT and CDR2 is SNEGSKA in the germline V gene (reference sequence).

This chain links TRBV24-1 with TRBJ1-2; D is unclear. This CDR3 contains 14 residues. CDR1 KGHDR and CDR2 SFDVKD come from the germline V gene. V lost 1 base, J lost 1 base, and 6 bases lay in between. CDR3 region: CATSDFPRNYGYTF. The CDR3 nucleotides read TGTGCCACCAGTGATTTTCCCCGTAACTATGGCTACACCTTC.

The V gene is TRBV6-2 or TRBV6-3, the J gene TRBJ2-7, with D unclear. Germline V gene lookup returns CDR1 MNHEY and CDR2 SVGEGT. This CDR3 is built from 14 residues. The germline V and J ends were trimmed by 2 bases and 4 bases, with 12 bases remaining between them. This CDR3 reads CASSYGSDYYEQYF. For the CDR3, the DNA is TGTGCCAGCAGTTACGGGTCAGATTATTACGAGCAGTACTTC.

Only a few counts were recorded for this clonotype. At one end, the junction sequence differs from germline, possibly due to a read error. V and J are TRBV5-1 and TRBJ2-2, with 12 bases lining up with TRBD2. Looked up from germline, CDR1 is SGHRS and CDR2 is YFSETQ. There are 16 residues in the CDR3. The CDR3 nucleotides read TGCGCCAGCAGCCTAGCGGGAGGGAAGAACTCCGGGGAGCTGTTTTTT. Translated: CASSLAGGKNSGELFF. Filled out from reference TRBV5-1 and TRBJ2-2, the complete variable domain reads KAGVTQTPRYLIKTRGQQVTLSCSPISGHRSVSWYQQTPGQGLQFLFEYFSETQRNKGNFPGRFSGRQFSNSRSEMNVSTLELGDSALYLCASSLAGGKNSGELFFGEGSRLTVL.

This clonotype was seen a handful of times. This chain's CDR3 is CASSVQLNTEAFF. Here the CDR3 DNA reads TGTGCCAGCAGCGTACAGTTGAACACTGAAGCTTTCTTT. This chain joins TRBV9 and TRBJ1-1, with D hard to call. The CDR3 contains 13 residues. Germline V gene data show CDR1 as SGDLS and CDR2 as YYNGEE. The germline V and J ends were trimmed by 1 base and 0 bases, with 4 bases remaining between them.

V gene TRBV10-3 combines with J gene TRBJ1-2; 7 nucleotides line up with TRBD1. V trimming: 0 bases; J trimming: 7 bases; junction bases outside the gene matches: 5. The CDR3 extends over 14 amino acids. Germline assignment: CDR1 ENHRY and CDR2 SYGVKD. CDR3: CAISESRQGVGYTF. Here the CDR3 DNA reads TGTGCCATCAGTGAGTCTCGACAGGGCGTTGGCTACACCTTC.

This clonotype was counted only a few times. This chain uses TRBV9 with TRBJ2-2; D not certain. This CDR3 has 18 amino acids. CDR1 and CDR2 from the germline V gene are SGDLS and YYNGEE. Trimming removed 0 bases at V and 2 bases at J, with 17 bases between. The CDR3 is CASSVDWRANLNTGELFF. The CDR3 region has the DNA TGTGCCAGCAGCGTAGACTGGAGAGCAAACCTTAACACCGGGGAGCTGTTTTTT.

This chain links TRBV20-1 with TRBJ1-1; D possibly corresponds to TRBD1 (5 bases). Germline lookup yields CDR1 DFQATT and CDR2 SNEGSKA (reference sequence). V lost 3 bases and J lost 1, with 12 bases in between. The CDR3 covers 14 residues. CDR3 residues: CSASEGLKNTEAFF. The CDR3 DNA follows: TGCAGTGCTAGTGAGGGGCTCAAGAACACTGAAGCTTTCTTT.

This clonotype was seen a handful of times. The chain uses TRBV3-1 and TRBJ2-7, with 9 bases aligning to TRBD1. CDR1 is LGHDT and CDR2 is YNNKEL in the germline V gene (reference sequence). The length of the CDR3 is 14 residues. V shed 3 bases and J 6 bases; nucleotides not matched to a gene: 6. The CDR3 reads CASSQDRGWGEQYF. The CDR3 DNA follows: TGTGCCAGCAGCCAGGACAGGGGTTGGGGCGAGCAGTACTTC.

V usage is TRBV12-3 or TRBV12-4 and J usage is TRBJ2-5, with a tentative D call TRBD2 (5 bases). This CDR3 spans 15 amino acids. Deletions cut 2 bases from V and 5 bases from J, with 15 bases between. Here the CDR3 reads CASSLQDGRRETQYF. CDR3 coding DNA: TGTGCCAGCAGTTTACAGGATGGTCGGAGGGAGACCCAGTACTTC.